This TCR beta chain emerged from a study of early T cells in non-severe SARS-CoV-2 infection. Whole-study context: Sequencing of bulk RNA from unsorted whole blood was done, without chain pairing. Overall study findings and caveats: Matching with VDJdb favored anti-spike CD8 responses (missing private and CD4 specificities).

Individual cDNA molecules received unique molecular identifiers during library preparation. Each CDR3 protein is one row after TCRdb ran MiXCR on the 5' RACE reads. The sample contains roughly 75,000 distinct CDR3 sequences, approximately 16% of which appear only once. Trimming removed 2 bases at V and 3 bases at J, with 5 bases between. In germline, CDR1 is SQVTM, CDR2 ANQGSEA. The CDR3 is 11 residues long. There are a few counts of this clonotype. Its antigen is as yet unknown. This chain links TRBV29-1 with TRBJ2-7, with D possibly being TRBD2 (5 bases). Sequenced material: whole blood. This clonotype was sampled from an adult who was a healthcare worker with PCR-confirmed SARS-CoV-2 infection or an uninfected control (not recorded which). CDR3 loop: CSVESGYEQYF. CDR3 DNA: TGCAGCGTTGAAAGCGGCTACGAGCAGTACTTC.